This T cell receptor (beta chain) was recovered during a study of OX40 agonist ivuxolimab in advanced cancers. Study summary: Partial responses were seen in three patients, one with hepatocellular carcinoma and two with cutaneous melanoma.

The CDR3 is 15 residues long. CDR1 is SGHVS, CDR2 FQNEAQ, per germline. J lost 5 bases, V lost 1 base, and 4 bases had no gene match. Repertoires were generated with immunoSEQ multiplex PCR, while TCRdb's copy carries only in-frame clones and drops some. The sample holds around 62,000 clones, roughly 84% seen once. The cohort excluded patients with autoimmune disease history or systemic immunosuppression. Collection of blood occurred at baseline, at cycle 4 day 1, and at cycle 7 day 1. The V and J genes are TRBV7-8 and TRBJ2-2; TRBD1 matches 7 bases. The clonotype comes from an adult with an advanced solid tumor such as melanoma, head and neck, liver or kidney cancer. Source: CD4+ or CD8+ T cells sorted from blood, taken in a trial of the OX40 agonist ivuxolimab. The CDR3 nucleotides are TGTGCCAGCAGCTTAGGCAGGGGGTATACCGGGGAGCTGTTTTTT. This gives the protein CASSLGRGYTGELFF. The full variable domain, in which reference TRBV7-8 and TRBJ2-2 provide the parts outside the CDR3, is GAGVSQSPRYKVAKRGQDVALRCDPISGHVSLFWYQQALGQGPEFLTYFQNEAQLDKSGLPSDRFFAERPEGSVSTLKIQRTQQEDSAVYLCASSLGRGYTGELFFGEGSRLTVL.